This T cell receptor beta chain was observed in a study of cytomegalovirus exposure and HLA in healthy donors. With regard to this clone: Its antigen remains unidentified.

Broader study findings: Apparent HLA restriction characterized most CMV-associated TCR beta chains in a later analysis. In a later analysis, specific HLA alleles were associated with 16,000 or so TCR beta sequences at a 0.05 false discovery rate.

The PCR employed 60 Vbeta primers together with 13 Jbeta primers. The protocol was immunoSEQ multiplex PCR, while the TCRdb copy is restricted to in-frame clones and leaves out a portion. This table holds 140,000 or so clones, 75% to 80% found once. From germline, CDR1 is GTSNPN and CDR2 SVGIG (reference sequence). Between the trimmed V and J ends, which lost 3 bases and 0 bases, there was a span of 8 bases. CDR3 length equals 13 residues. This chain connects TRBV30 to TRBJ1-1; D unclear. The clonotype was recovered from a woman aged 25 to 45 in good health and CMV-seronegative. The sample taken for sequencing was PBMCs. The CDR3 loop reads CAWRFSMNTEAFF. In DNA form, the CDR3 reads TGTGCCTGGAGGTTTTCCATGAACACTGAAGCTTTCTTT.